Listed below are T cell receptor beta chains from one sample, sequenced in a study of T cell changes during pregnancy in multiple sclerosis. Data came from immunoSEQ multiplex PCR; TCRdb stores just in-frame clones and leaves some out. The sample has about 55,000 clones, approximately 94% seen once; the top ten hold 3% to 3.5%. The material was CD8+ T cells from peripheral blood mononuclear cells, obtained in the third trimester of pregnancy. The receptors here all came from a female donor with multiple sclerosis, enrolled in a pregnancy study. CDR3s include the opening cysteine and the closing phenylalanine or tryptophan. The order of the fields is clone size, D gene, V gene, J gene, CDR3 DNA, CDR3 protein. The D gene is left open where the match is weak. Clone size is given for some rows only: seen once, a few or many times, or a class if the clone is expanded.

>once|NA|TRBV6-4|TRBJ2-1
TGTGCCAGCAGTGACACAGGGGGGGGTTTTGATGAGCAGTTCTTC
CASSDTGGGFDEQFF
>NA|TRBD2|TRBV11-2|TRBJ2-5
TGTGCCAGCAGCTTAGAAAGTTGGCTAGCGGGTTCTCAAGAGACCCAGTACTTC
CASSLESWLAGSQETQYF
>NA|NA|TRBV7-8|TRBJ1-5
TGTGCCAGCAGCCCGCTACAGGGATCTGCTCAGCCCCAGCATTTT
CASSPLQGSAQPQHF
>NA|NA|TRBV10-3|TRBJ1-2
TGTGCCCCCCGCCGGGGGTACTATGGCTACACCTTC
CAPRRGYYGYTF
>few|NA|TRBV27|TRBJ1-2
TGTGCCAGTGCCGGAACAGGGTCGGATTTATTTGGCTACACCTTC
CASAGTGSDLFGYTF
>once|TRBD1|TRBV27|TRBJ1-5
TGTGCCAGCAGTCCCGGGACAGGGTACGATCAGCCCCAGCATTTT
CASSPGTGYDQPQHF
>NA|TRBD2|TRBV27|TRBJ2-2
TGTGCCAGCAGTTCCCAGCGGGAGGGGAACACCGGGGAGCTGTTTTTT
CASSSQREGNTGELFF
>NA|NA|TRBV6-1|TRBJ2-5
TGTGCCAGCAGTGTACCGGGAAACCAAGAGACCCAGTACTTC
CASSVPGNQETQYF
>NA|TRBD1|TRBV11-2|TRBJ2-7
TGTGCCAGCAGCACCTGGACAGGGGGCGCGTCCTACGAGCAGTACTTC
CASSTWTGGASYEQYF
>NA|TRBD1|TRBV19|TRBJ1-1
TGTGCCAGTAGTATGACCAGACAGGGGGCCCCTGAAGCTTTCTTT
CASSMTRQGAPEAFF
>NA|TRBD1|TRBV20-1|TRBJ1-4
TGCAGTGCTAGCCAGGGAGGGACAGGGATTTTT
CSASQGGTGIF
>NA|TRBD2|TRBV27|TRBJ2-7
TGTGCCAGCGGAGCCGGGACTAGCTACGAGCAGTACTTC
CASGAGTSYEQYF
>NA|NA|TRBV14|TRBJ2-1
TGTGCCAGCAGCCAATGGGTTTGGGAGGTAGGTGAGCAGTTCTTC
CASSQWVWEVGEQFF
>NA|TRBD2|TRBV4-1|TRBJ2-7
TGCGCCAGCAGCCAAGCATCCGGACTAGCATGGGAGCAGTACTTC
CASSQASGLAWEQYF
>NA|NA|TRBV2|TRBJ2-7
TGTGCCAGCACCAACTCAGAGACAGCCACCTACGAGCAGTACTTC
CASTNSETATYEQYF
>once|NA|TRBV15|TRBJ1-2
TGTGCCACCAGCAGAGCTTACAGGGTATTCACCTATGGCTACACCTTC
CATSRAYRVFTYGYTF
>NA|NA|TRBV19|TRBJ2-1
TGTGCCAGTAGTATATCCCTCTTCTACAATGAGCAGTTCTTC
CASSISLFYNEQFF
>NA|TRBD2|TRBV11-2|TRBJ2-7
TGTGCCAGCAGCTTCCTGGCCCTAGCGGGAGTATCCTACGAGCAGTACTTC
CASSFLALAGVSYEQYF
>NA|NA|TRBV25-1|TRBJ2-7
TGTGCCAGCTATCCTCGGAAGGGGCCCTCCTACGAGCAGTACTTC
CASYPRKGPSYEQYF
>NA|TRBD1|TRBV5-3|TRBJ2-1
TGTGCCAGAGACCCGGGACAGGGGGGAGACAATGAGCAGTTCTTC
CARDPGQGGDNEQFF
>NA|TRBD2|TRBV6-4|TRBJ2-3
TGTGCCAGCAGTGTGAGCGGGAGCCCTAGCACAGATACGCAGTATTTT
CASSVSGSPSTDTQYF
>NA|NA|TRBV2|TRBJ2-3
TGTGCCAGCAGTGAAGTGGGCAGAAGCACAGATACGCAGTATTTT
CASSEVGRSTDTQYF
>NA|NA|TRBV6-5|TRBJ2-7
TGTGCCAGCAGTTACTCAGAGGGGGATCGAGAGCAGTACTTC
CASSYSEGDREQYF
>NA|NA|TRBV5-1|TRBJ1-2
TGCGCCAGCAGCCCGGGATTTGGCTATGGCTACACCTTC
CASSPGFGYGYTF
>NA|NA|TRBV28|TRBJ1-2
TGTGCCAGCAGGAGCGGAGTCCCAGACTTCTATGGCTACACCTTC
CASRSGVPDFYGYTF
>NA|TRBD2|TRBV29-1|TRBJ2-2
TGCAGCGTTGGGCTAGCGGTGACCGGGGAGCTGTTTTTT
CSVGLAVTGELFF
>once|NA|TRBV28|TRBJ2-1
TGTGCCAGCAGTTTATCCACGGGGGAAGGTCTCTACAATGAGCAGTTCTTC
CASSLSTGEGLYNEQFF
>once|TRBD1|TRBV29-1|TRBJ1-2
TGCAGCGGACAGGGTAACTATGGCTACACCTTC
CSGQGNYGYTF
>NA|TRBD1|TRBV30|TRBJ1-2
TGTGCCTGGAGTAGGACAGGGACTTATGGCTACACCTTC
CAWSRTGTYGYTF
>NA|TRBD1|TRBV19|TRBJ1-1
TGTGCCAGTAGTCCGGGACAGGGGGCATGGACTGAAGCTTTCTTT
CASSPGQGAWTEAFF
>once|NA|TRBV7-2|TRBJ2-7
TGTGCCAGCAGCATACACCACAGCGGCTCCTTATACGAGCAGTACTTC
CASSIHHSGSLYEQYF
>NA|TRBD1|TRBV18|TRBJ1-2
TGTGCCAGCTCATTATACAGGGGGATCTATGGCTACACCTTC
CASSLYRGIYGYTF
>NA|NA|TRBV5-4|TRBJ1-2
TGTGCCAGCAGCTTGAGCAGGAACTATGGCTACACCTTC
CASSLSRNYGYTF
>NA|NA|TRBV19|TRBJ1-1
TGTGCCAGTAGTATAGAGTGGGGCAGGGGCGAGGTGAACACTGAAGCTTTCTTT
CASSIEWGRGEVNTEAFF
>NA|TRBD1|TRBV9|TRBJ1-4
TGTGCCAGCAGCGTTGGGACAGGGAATGAAAAACTGTTTTTT
CASSVGTGNEKLFF
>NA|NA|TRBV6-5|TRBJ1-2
TGTGCCAGCAGTTCCCACGTCGGTAACTATGGCTACACCTTC
CASSSHVGNYGYTF
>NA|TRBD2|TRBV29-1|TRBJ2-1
TGCAGCGTTTTCCCTCTAGCGGGAGCGGAGGATTCCTACAATGAGCAGTTCTTC
CSVFPLAGAEDSYNEQFF
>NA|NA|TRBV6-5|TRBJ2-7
TGTGCCAGCAGTTACTCAGGGCAGGGTCCCTACGAGCAGTACTTC
CASSYSGQGPYEQYF
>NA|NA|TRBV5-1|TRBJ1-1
TGCGCCAGCAGCTTTTTTCAGGGGAACACTGAAGCTTTCTTT
CASSFFQGNTEAFF
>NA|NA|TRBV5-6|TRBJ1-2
TGTGCCAGCAGCTTGGCCGGACAGACTCTGAAGGGCTACACCTTC
CASSLAGQTLKGYTF
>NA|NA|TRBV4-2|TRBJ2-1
TGTGCCAGCAGCCAAGAAGAGCGGTTGTACAATGAGCAGTTCTTC
CASSQEERLYNEQFF
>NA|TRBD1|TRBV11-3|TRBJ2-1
TGTGCCAGCAGCTTGCGACAGGGCCTGTATGAGCAGTTCTTC
CASSLRQGLYEQFF
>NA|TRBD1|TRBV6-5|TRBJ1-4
TGTGCCAGCAGTCCATCTCAGGGGGGTGAAAAACTGTTTTTT
CASSPSQGGEKLFF
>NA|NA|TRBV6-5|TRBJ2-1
TGTGCCAGCAGTTACTCGACAGGTGAATGGCACAATGAGCAGTTCTTC
CASSYSTGEWHNEQFF
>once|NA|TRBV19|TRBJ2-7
TGTGCCAGTAGGAGGAGGGGGGATCCGACAGGGACGATCTCCTACGAGCAGTACTTC
CASRRRGDPTGTISYEQYF
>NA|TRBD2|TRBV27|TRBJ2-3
TGTGCCAGCAGTTTAACTGGGGCTAGCGGGGCAGATACGCAGTATTTT
CASSLTGASGADTQYF
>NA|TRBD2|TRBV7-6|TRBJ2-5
TGTGCCAGCAGCTTAGCGTCGAGCGGGAGTTTGGCAGAGACCCAGTACTTC
CASSLASSGSLAETQYF
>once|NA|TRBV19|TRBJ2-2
TGTGCCAGTAGTATAGATCAGGGATTTAACACCGGGGAGCTGTTTTTT
CASSIDQGFNTGELFF
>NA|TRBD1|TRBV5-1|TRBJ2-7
TGCGCCAGCAGCCTGGGGACAGAATACGAGCAGTACTTC
CASSLGTEYEQYF
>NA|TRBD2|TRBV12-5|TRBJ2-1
TGTGCTAGTGGTTTGAGGGTGACTAGCGGGATTGAGCAGTTCTTC
CASGLRVTSGIEQFF
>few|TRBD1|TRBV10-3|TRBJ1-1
TGTGCCATCAGTGTAACGGGACAGCCGAACACTGAAGCTTTCTTT
CAISVTGQPNTEAFF
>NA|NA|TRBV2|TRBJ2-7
TGTGCCAGCAGTGAACGTACGGGTATCTACGAGCAGTACTTC
CASSERTGIYEQYF
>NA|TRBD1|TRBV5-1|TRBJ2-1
TGCGCCAGCAGCCCAGGGACAGGGGGCTACAATGAGCAGTTCTTC
CASSPGTGGYNEQFF